The present TCR beta chain was sequenced within a study of Tregs in tolerant kidney transplant recipients. Data came from immunoSEQ multiplex PCR; TCRdb stores just in-frame clones and leaves some out. The data show fewer than 80,000 clones, approximately 98% seen once. CDR3 length: 15 amino acids. Deletions cut 1 base from V and 1 base from J, with 7 bases between. Germline CDR1 KGHSH, CDR2 LQKENI. V usage is TRBV18 and J usage is TRBJ2-2; D gene uncertain. Sample: CD4+ T cells from blood, taken before the transplant. The sequence was collected from a human donor who received a combined kidney and bone marrow transplant. In DNA form, the CDR3 reads TGTGCCAGCTCACCACAGGCAGGGAACACCGGGGAGCTGTTTTTT. Translated: CASSPQAGNTGELFF.